This TCR beta chain was obtained from a study of cytomegalovirus exposure and HLA in healthy donors. The CDR3 extends over 15 amino acids. Germline-derived CDR1 and CDR2 are SEHNR and FQNEAQ (reference sequence). Primers: 60 Vbeta forward and 13 Jbeta reverse. Generated by immunoSEQ multiplex PCR, the TCRdb table keeps only in-frame clones and is missing some. The sample has around 85,000 clones, roughly 77% seen once. On this clone itself: A junction boundary mismatches the germline segment, possibly from a read error.

The gene calls are TRBV7-9 and TRBJ2-7; 11 positions match TRBD2. The specimen was PBMCs. The clonotype originates from a man between 60 and 75 years old in good health and CMV-seronegative. This chain's CDR3 is CSSSLTSGVPYEQYF. As DNA, the CDR3 is TGTTCCAGCAGCTTGACTAGCGGGGTACCCTACGAGCAGTACTTC.